These T cell receptor beta chains were read from a single sample in a study of cytotoxic CD8 clonotypes in ibrutinib-treated CLL. TCRdb's copy holds only in-frame clones and misses some; the assay was immunoSEQ multiplex PCR. The table includes some 130,000 clones, around four fifths detected once. The sequences come from PBMCs, collected after 24 months of ibrutinib treatment. The receptors were sampled from a human donor with chronic lymphocytic leukemia. CDR3s include the opening cysteine and the closing phenylalanine or tryptophan. The D gene is left open where the match is weak. Rows give clone size only sometimes, using once, few, many, or a class for an expanded clone.

D	V	length	size	J	CDR3	DNA
-	TRBV30	16	-	TRBJ1-5	CAFEFRGGVGNQPQHF	TGTGCCTTTGAATTCAGGGGAGGGGTTGGGAATCAGCCCCAGCATTTT
TRBD1	TRBV6-5	13	-	TRBJ1-2	CASRQQGSAGYTF	TGTGCCAGCAGGCAACAGGGGAGCGCTGGCTACACCTTC
-	TRBV11-2	13	-	TRBJ2-1	CASSADRINEQFF	TGTGCCAGCAGCGCGGACAGAATCAATGAGCAGTTCTTC
TRBD1	TRBV10-1	14	few	TRBJ1-5	CARVTGTEDQPQHF	TGCGCCAGGGTAACCGGGACAGAAGATCAGCCCCAGCATTTT
-	TRBV30	15	-	TRBJ1-1	CAWSAPGTVNTEAFF	TGTGCCTGGAGTGCCCCCGGGACGGTGAACACTGAAGCTTTCTTT
-	TRBV5-1	13	-	TRBJ2-7	CASSLDTAYEQYF	TGCGCCAGCAGCTTGGACACAGCCTACGAGCAGTACTTC
-	TRBV7-3	16	-	TRBJ1-1	CASSLNSAGLNTEAFF	TGTGCCAGCAGCTTAAATTCGGCGGGACTGAACACTGAAGCTTTCTTT
-	TRBV5-1	15	-	TRBJ1-2	CASSRNRGPWDGYTF	TGCGCCAGCAGCCGAAACCGGGGCCCCTGGGATGGCTACACCTTC
-	TRBV27	15	once	TRBJ1-6	CASSLRGTGNSPLHF	TGTGCCAGCAGTTTAAGGGGGACGGGTAATTCACCCCTCCACTTT
-	TRBV30	17	-	TRBJ1-3	CAWSVNWQSSSGNTIYF	TGTGCCTGGAGTGTAAACTGGCAGTCAAGCTCTGGAAACACCATATATTTT
TRBD2	TRBV11-2	15	-	TRBJ2-2	CASSSGTINTGELFF	TGTGCCAGCAGCTCCGGGACTATCAACACCGGGGAGCTGTTTTTT
-	TRBV6-1	12	-	TRBJ1-1	CATRRGFAEAFF	TGTGCCACCAGGCGGGGTTTCGCTGAAGCTTTCTTT
-	TRBV12-5	13	-	TRBJ2-5	CASGLEGWETQYF	TGTGCTAGTGGTCTGGAGGGATGGGAGACCCAGTACTTC
-	TRBV19	11	-	TRBJ1-2	CASTENYGYTF	TGTGCCAGTACGGAGAACTATGGCTACACCTTC
-	TRBV1	14	-	TRBJ1-2	CTSSLLEGIWGYTF	TGCACCAGCAGCCTCCTGGAGGGGATTTGGGGCTACACCTTC
TRBD2	TRBV4-3	17	once	TRBJ2-5	CASSQEGPGGIGETQYF	TGCGCCAGCAGCCAAGAAGGACCGGGGGGGATAGGGGAGACCCAGTACTTC
-	TRBV6-6	12	-	TRBJ1-5	CASSYSTRTKYF	TGTGCCAGCAGTTACTCGACGAGGACAAAATATTTT
TRBD2	TRBV19	16	-	TRBJ2-2	CASSQKGRVNTGELFF	TGTGCCAGTAGCCAAAAGGGGAGGGTGAACACCGGGGAGCTGTTTTTT
TRBD1	TRBV6-1	14	-	TRBJ1-4	CASSDRQGDEKLFF	TGTGCCAGCAGTGACCGACAGGGTGACGAAAAACTGTTTTTT
TRBD1	TRBV5-1	15	-	TRBJ1-2	CASSFGTGGGYGYTF	TGCGCCAGCAGCTTTGGGACAGGGGGCGGCTATGGCTACACCTTC
TRBD1	TRBV6-5	15	-	TRBJ1-2	CASKPTGSFDYGYTF	TGTGCCAGCAAGCCGACAGGGAGCTTTGACTATGGCTACACCTTC
TRBD1	TRBV28	15	-	TRBJ1-5	CASSPFVTGNQPQHF	TGTGCCAGCAGTCCTTTTGTGACAGGGAATCAGCCCCAGCATTTT
-	TRBV11-2	15	-	TRBJ2-5	CASSDPRPQGGDQYF	TGTGCCAGCAGCGACCCACGCCCCCAAGGAGGGGACCAGTACTTC
-	TRBV7-2	14	-	TRBJ2-5	CASSRSRSGETQYF	TGTGCCAGCAGCAGGTCCCGAAGTGGGGAGACCCAGTACTTC
-	TRBV7-8	13	-	TRBJ1-4	CASSFRVQEKLFF	TGTGCCAGCAGCTTCAGGGTCCAGGAAAAACTGTTTTTT
-	TRBV7-3	14	-	TRBJ2-7	CASSLRGVDVEQYF	TGTGCCAGCAGCTTAAGAGGGGTGGACGTCGAGCAGTACTTC
TRBD2	TRBV19	16	-	TRBJ2-1	CASSKRLAATYNEQFF	TGTGCCAGTAGTAAAAGACTAGCGGCTACCTACAATGAGCAGTTCTTC
-	TRBV19	11	-	TRBJ2-1	CASSSSNEQFF	TGTGCCAGTAGTAGCTCTAATGAGCAGTTCTTC
-	TRBV10-3	13	-	TRBJ2-1	CAIMQDPYNEQFF	TGTGCCATCATGCAGGATCCCTACAATGAGCAGTTCTTC
-	TRBV6-6	15	-	TRBJ1-1	CASTYSGGGDTEAFF	TGTGCCAGCACCTACAGCGGGGGCGGGGACACTGAAGCTTTCTTT
TRBD1	TRBV18	16	-	TRBJ1-1	CASSPTGQGGVTEAFF	TGTGCCAGCTCACCAACGGGACAGGGTGGGGTCACTGAAGCTTTCTTT
TRBD1	TRBV11-3	14	-	TRBJ2-3	CASSSGTGADTQYF	TGTGCCAGCAGCTCCGGGACAGGGGCAGATACGCAGTATTTT
-	TRBV29-1	13	few	TRBJ1-1	CSVEHRDHTEAFF	TGCAGCGTTGAACACAGGGACCACACTGAAGCTTTCTTT
TRBD1	TRBV5-4	14	-	TRBJ2-7	CASSVGQSSYEQYF	TGTGCCAGCAGCGTGGGACAGAGCTCCTACGAGCAGTACTTC
-	TRBV6-1	13	-	TRBJ1-2	CASSDSAKYGYTF	TGTGCCAGCAGTGATTCAGCGAAATATGGCTACACCTTC
-	TRBV18	13	-	TRBJ2-7	CASSLIGGYEQYF	TGTGCCAGCTCACTCATCGGGGGCTACGAGCAGTACTTC
TRBD1	TRBV28	16	few	TRBJ2-7	CASSLWGQGEPYEQYF	TGTGCCAGCAGTTTATGGGGGCAGGGGGAACCCTACGAGCAGTACTTC
TRBD1	TRBV11-2	13	-	TRBJ1-1	CASSLGQGAQAFF	TGTGCCAGCAGCTTAGGACAGGGAGCCCAAGCTTTCTTT
-	TRBV5-6	13	-	TRBJ1-3	CASSFPRGDTIYF	TGTGCCAGCAGCTTTCCCCGGGGCGACACCATATATTTT
-	TRBV18	15	once	TRBJ2-1	CASSPLGGGRNEQFF	TGTGCCAGCTCTCCTCTTGGGGGAGGAAGGAATGAGCAGTTCTTC
-	TRBV27	13	-	TRBJ1-1	CASQKGPNTEAFF	TGTGCCAGCCAAAAGGGCCCCAACACTGAAGCTTTCTTT
TRBD1	TRBV20-1	10	-	TRBJ1-2	CSADNRGSTF	TGCAGTGCAGATAACAGGGGTAGTACCTTC
-	TRBV29-1	13	-	TRBJ2-7	CSVTRDGSYEQYF	TGCAGCGTTACCCGGGACGGGTCCTACGAGCAGTACTTC
-	TRBV5-6	16	-	TRBJ1-2	CASSLVGERGTEGYTF	TGTGCCAGCAGCTTGGTGGGCGAGCGGGGGACTGAGGGCTACACCTTC
TRBD1	TRBV7-9	16	-	TRBJ2-3	CASSTRTGAMADTQYF	TGTGCCAGCAGCACCCGGACAGGGGCTATGGCAGATACGCAGTATTTT
TRBD1	TRBV19	14	few	TRBJ1-5	CASSVGQGNQPQHF	TGTGCCAGTAGCGTGGGACAGGGAAATCAGCCCCAGCATTTT
TRBD1	TRBV19	18	-	TRBJ1-3	CASRATGTGFYSGNTIYF	TGTGCCAGTAGGGCGACCGGGACAGGGTTTTACTCTGGAAACACCATATATTTT
-	TRBV21-1	17	-	TRBJ1-6	CASSKSGSRADNSPLHF	TGTGCCAGCAGCAAATCGGGTAGTAGGGCCGATAATTCACCCCTCCACTTT
-	TRBV21-1	15	once	TRBJ2-7	CASSKEKSPDYEQYF	TGTGCCAGCAGCAAAGAGAAGTCACCAGATTACGAGCAGTACTTC
-	TRBV11-3	14	-	TRBJ2-1	CASSLGALNNEQFF	TGTGCCAGCAGCTTAGGGGCCCTCAACAATGAGCAGTTCTTC
TRBD2	TRBV10-3	14	-	TRBJ2-2	CAIRQAGDTGELFF	TGTGCCATCAGACAGGCGGGGGACACCGGGGAGCTGTTTTTT
-	TRBV9	14	few	TRBJ2-2	CASSVGDSSGELFF	TGTGCCAGCAGCGTAGGGGACTCCTCCGGGGAGCTGTTTTTT
-	TRBV19	15	-	TRBJ1-1	CASSIADGRNTEAFF	TGTGCCAGTAGTATAGCCGACGGCCGGAACACTGAAGCTTTCTTT